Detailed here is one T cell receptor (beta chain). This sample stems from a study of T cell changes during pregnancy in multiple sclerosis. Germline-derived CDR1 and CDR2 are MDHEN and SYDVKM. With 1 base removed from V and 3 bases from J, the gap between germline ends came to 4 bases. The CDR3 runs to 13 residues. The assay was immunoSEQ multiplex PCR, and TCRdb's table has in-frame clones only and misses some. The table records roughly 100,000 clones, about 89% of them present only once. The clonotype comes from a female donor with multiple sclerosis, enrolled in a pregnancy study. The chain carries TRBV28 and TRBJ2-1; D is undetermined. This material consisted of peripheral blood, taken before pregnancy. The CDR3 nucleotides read TGTGCCAGCAGTTTATACAGCTACAATGAGCAGTTCTTC. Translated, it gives CASSLYSYNEQFF. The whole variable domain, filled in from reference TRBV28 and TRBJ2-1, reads DVKVTQSSRYLVKRTGEKVFLECVQDMDHENMFWYRQDPGLGLRLIYFSYDVKMKEKGDIPEGYSVSREKKERFSLILESASTNQTSMYLCASSLYSYNEQFFGPGTRLTVL.